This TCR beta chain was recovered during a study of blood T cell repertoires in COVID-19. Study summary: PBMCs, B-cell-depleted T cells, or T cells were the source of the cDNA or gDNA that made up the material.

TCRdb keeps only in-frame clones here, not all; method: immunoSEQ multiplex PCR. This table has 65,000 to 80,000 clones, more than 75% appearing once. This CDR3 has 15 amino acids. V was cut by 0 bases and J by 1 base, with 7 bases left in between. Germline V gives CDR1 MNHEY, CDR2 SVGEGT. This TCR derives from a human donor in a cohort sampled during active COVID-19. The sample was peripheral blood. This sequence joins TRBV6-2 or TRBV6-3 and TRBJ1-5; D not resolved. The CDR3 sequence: CASSYSLTSNQPQHF. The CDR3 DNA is TGTGCCAGCAGTTACTCCCTGACAAGCAATCAGCCCCAGCATTTT.